These T cell receptor beta chains were read from a single sample in a study of T cells in Graves' hyperthyroidism and ophthalmopathy. TCRdb independently ran MiXCR on the multiplex PCR reads; one entry per CDR3 protein. The sample lists 600,000 or so distinct CDR3 sequences, approximately 14% occurring once. The sample comprised blood. The source of these receptors is a woman aged 18-29 years with Graves' ophthalmopathy. CDR3s include the opening cysteine and the closing phenylalanine or tryptophan. The size entry is marked missing in some rows and otherwise reads once, few, many or a size class.

.	TRBV28	TRBJ2-1	CASSFIRWTSGRASGSYNEQFF
once	TRBV4-1	TRBJ1-5	CASSLYDGPRGNQPQHF
many	TRBV5-1	TRBJ2-7	CASSLDGGAPYEQYF
few	TRBV5-1	TRBJ2-7	CASSQDKREVSYEQYF
.	TRBV2	TRBJ1-4	CASSARDRADPATNEKLFF
few	TRBV20-1	TRBJ2-6	CSARETAGANVLTF
few	TRBV12-3/TRBV12-4	TRBJ1-2	CASSLNVGYTF
.	TRBV4-1	TRBJ2-4	CASSQPTALAKNIQYF
many	TRBV11-2	TRBJ1-1	CASRGTLPEAFF
many	TRBV9	TRBJ2-7	CASGEGGYEQYF
many	TRBV7-9	TRBJ2-3	CASSLGREVPDTQYF
many	TRBV6-1	TRBJ2-7	CASSLAGGSHEQYF
many	TRBV5-4	TRBJ2-7	CASSPELRVIHEQYF
many	TRBV11-3	TRBJ2-3	CASSSLAGGRGTQYF
many	TRBV27	TRBJ2-5	CASSFREWETQYF
many	TRBV7-3	TRBJ2-6	CASSLTRGAAGANVLTF
many	TRBV5-8	TRBJ2-5	CASSPVPERETQYF
many	TRBV5-4	TRBJ2-4	CASSAPGRDKNIQYF
many	TRBV12-3/TRBV12-4	TRBJ1-3	CASSPLRSGNTIYF
.	TRBV19	TRBJ2-1	CASSVQVSIIINEQFF
many	TRBV7-9	TRBJ2-7	CASSLLTTYEQYF
many	TRBV12-3/TRBV12-4	TRBJ2-1	CASSLARAGVRNEQFF
.	TRBV9	TRBJ1-2	CASSVDGGAAAHYGYTF
.	TRBV15	TRBJ2-3	CATSRDGLDRVSTQYF
few	TRBV2	TRBJ1-1	CASYREGTEALF
many	TRBV18	TRBJ1-1	CASSPPRGDGNTEAFF